This T cell receptor (beta chain) derives from a study of blood T cells in healthy people across ages. From germline, CDR1 is SQVTM and CDR2 ANQGSEA. The CDR3 is 14 residues long. PCR was performed a second time for about 7 to 11 cycles using a sample-barcoded 5' primer and a J-beta primer mix. A 12-random-nucleotide template-switch adaptor tagged each cDNA molecule. Via MiXCR, TCRdb re-called the 5' RACE reads, giving one row per CDR3 protein. The table includes 950,000 to 1,200,000 distinct CDR3 sequences, under 40% detected once. The chain has TRBV29-1 and TRBJ2-1; possible D gene TRBD1, 5 bases. Matching the DNA end better, TRBJ2-7 makes the J call doubtful. This TCR was recovered from a man younger than 35 in good health. The sequencing sample was made of blood. The CDR3 DNA reads TGCAGCGTTGTGCGGACAAGCGCCTACAATGAGCAGTACTTC. It translates to CSVVRTSAYNEQYF.